This TCR beta chain was recorded in a study of blood T cell repertoires in COVID-19. Study overall: PBMCs, B-cell-depleted T cells, or T cells provided the cDNA or gDNA that made up the material.

Unmatched junction bases numbered 10, after V lost 5 bases and J lost 6 bases. Looked up from germline, CDR1 is SGHTS and CDR2 is YDEGEE. This CDR3 contains 17 residues. The repertoire was sequenced with immunoSEQ multiplex PCR; TCRdb's copy has only in-frame clones and lacks some. The table records about 170,000 clones, more than 75% of them present only once. Sequencing was performed on peripheral blood. The J gene is TRBJ2-2, the V gene TRBV5-8, with 13 bases fitting TRBD2. The receptor was isolated from a woman at least 80 years old with COVID-19, enrolled during active disease. Here the CDR3 DNA reads TGTGCCAGCAGGTCCGGGACTAGCGGGATTTTGGCCGGGGAGCTGTTTTTT. Residues: CASRSGTSGILAGELFF. The full variable domain, completed using reference TRBV5-8 and TRBJ2-2, is EAGVTQSPTHLIKTRGQQATLRCSPISGHTSVYWYQQALGLGLQFLLWYDEGEERNRGNFPPRFSGRQFPNYSSELNVNALELEDSALYLCASRSGTSGILAGELFFGEGSRLTVL.